The present entry profiles one T cell receptor beta chain with its context. The sample belongs to a study of shared clonotypes between healthy human individuals. Assay: immunoSEQ multiplex PCR; the TCRdb copy retains only in-frame clones and omits some. Of 190,000 or so clones listed, approximately 60% were seen once; the top ten hold about 10%. CDR1 and CDR2 from the germline V gene are SGHTA and FQGNSA. The CDR3 runs 15 residues. V was pared by 5 bases and J by 4 bases, with 16 bases between. This sequence was found in a man aged 30-40 years in good health. The chain uses TRBV7-2 and TRBJ2-3; D is uncertain. The source material was memory CD4+ T cells sorted from blood. Subset here: CD45RA-negative fraction. CDR3 residues: CASSPNSPLADTQYF. The CDR3 nucleotides are TGTGCCAGCAGCCCGAATAGTCCTTTGGCAGATACGCAGTATTTT.